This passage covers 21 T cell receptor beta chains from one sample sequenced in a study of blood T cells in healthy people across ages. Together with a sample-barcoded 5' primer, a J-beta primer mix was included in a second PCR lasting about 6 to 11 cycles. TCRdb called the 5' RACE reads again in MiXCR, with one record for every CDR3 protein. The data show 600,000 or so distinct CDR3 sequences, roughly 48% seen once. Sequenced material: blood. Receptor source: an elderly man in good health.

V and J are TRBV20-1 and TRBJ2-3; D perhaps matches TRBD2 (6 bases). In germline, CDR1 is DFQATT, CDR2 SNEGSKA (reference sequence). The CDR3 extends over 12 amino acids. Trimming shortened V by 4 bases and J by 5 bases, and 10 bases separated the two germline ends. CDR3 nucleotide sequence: TGCAGTGCTATGCGGGAAGGAGATACGCAGTATTTT. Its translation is CSAMREGDTQYF.

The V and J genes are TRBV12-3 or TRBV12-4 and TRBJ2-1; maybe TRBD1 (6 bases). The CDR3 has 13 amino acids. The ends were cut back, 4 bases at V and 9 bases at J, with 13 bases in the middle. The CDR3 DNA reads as TGTGCCAGCAGTTCCTACAGGGTGCGTGAGCAGTTCTTC. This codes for CASSSYRVREQFF.

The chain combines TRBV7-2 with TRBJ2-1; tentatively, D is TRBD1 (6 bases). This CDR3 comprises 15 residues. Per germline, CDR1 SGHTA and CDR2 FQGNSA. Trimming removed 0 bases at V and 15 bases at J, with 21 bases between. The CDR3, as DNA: TGTGCCAGCAGCTTAGCGGTCGGGGACACCCTAGGACTGTTCTTC. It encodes CASSLAVGDTLGLFF. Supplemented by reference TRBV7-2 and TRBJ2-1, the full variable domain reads GAGVSQSPSNKVTEKGKDVELRCDPISGHTALYWYRQSLGQGLEFLIYFQGNSAPDKSGLPSDRFSAERTGGSVSTLTIQRTQQEDSAVYLCASSLAVGDTLGLFFGPGTRLTVL.

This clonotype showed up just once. The CDR3 loop reads CASSPPWSKTYEQYF. The DNA for the CDR3 is TGTGCCAGCAGTCCCCCCTGGTCGAAGACCTACGAGCAGTACTTC. This chain uses TRBV28 with TRBJ2-7; D remains ambiguous. V lost 5 bases to trimming and J lost 2 bases, with 16 bases between them. The CDR3 spans 15 residues. Per germline, CDR1 MDHEN and CDR2 SYDVKM.

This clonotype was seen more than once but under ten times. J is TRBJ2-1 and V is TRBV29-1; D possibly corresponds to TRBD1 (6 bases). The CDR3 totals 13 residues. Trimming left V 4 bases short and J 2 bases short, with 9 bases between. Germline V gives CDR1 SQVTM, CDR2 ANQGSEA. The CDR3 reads CSVGRGPYNEQFF. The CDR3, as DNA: TGCAGCGTTGGCAGGGGACCCTACAATGAGCAGTTCTTC.

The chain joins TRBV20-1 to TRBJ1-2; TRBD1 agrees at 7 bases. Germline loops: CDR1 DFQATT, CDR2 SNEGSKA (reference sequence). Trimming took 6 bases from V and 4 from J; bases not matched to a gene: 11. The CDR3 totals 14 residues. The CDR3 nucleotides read TGCAGTGCACCGAAAACAGGGGAGAGCTATGGCTACACCTTC. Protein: CSAPKTGESYGYTF.

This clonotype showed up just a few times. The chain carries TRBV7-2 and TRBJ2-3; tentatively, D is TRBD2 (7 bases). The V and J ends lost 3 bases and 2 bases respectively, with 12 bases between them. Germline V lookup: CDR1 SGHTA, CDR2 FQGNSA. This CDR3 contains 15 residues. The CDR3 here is CASSFQGTNTDTQYF. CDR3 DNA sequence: TGTGCCAGCAGCTTCCAGGGGACTAACACAGATACGCAGTATTTT.

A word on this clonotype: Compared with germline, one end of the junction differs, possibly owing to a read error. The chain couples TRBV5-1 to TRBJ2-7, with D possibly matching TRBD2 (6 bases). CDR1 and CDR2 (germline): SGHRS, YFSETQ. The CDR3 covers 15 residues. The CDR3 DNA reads TGCGCCAACAGCTTGGGAACCGGGAGCCCCTCCGAGCAGTACTTC. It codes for CANSLGTGSPSEQYF.

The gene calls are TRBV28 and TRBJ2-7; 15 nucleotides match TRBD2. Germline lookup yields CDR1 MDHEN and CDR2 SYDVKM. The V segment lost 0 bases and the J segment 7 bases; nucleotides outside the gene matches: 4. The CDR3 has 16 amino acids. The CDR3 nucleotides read TGTGCCAGCAGTTTATGGGGACTAGCGGGAGGTGGTGAGCAGTACTTC. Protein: CASSLWGLAGGGEQYF.

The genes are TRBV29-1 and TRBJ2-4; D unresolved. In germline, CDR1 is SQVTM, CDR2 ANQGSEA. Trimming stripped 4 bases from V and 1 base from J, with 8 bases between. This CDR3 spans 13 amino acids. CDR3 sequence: CSVGDTAKNIQYF. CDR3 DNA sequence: TGCAGCGTTGGTGATACTGCCAAAAACATTCAGTACTTC.

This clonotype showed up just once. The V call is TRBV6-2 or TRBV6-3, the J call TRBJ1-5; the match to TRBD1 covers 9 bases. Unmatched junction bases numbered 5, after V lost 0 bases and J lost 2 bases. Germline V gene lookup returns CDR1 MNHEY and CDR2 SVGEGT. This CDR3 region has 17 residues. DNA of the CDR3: TGTGCCAGCAGTTACTCGAGGGGACAGGGAGGCAATCAGCCCCAGCATTTT. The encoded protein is CASSYSRGQGGNQPQHF.

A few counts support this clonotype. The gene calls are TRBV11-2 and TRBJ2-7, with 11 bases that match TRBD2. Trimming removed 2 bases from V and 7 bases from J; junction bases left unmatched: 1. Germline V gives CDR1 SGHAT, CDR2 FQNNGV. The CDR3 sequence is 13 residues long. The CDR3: CASSLLAGGEQYF. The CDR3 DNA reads TGTGCCAGCAGCTTATTAGCGGGAGGGGAGCAGTACTTC.

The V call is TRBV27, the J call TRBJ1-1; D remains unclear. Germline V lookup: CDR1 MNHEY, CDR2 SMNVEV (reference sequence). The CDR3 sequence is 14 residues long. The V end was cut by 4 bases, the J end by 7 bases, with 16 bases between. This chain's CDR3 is CASSSRYTVREAFF. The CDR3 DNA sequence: TGTGCCAGCAGTTCGCGTTACACAGTTCGTGAAGCTTTCTTT.

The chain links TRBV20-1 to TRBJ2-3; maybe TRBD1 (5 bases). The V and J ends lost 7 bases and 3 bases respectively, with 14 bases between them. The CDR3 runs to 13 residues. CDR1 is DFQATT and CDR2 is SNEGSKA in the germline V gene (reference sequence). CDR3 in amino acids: CSGTRAETDTQYF. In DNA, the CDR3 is TGCAGTGGCACCAGGGCGGAGACAGATACGCAGTATTTT.

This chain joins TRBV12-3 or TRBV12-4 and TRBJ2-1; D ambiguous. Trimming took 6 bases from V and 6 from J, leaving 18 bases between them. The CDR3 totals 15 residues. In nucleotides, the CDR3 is TGTGCCAGCAGCCAACAGATCGCCGTGGGCAATGAGCAGTTCTTC. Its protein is CASSQQIAVGNEQFF.

CDR3 amino acids: CAISENLGGAGYNEQFF. The CDR3 region has the DNA TGTGCCATCAGTGAGAACCTCGGGGGGGCTGGATACAATGAGCAGTTCTTC. The V call is TRBV10-3, the J call TRBJ2-1; 8 nucleotides agree with TRBD2. Looked up from germline, CDR1 is ENHRY and CDR2 is SYGVKD. The junction had 10 bases not matched to a gene; V was cut back by 2 bases and J by 4 bases. The CDR3 sequence is 17 residues long.

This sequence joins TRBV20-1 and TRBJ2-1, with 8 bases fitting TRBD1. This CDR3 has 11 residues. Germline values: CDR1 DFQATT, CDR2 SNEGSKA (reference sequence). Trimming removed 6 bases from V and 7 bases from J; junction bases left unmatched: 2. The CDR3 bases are TGCAGTGCGTGGACAGGGAATGAGCAGTTCTTC. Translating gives CSAWTGNEQFF.

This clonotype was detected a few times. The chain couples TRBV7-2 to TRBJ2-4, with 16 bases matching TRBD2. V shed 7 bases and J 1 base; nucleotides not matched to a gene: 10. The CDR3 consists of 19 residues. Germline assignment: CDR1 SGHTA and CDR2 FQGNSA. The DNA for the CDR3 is TGTGCCAGCACCTATGGACCGGGACTAGCGGGGGGGGCCAAAAACATTCAGTACTTC. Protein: CASTYGPGLAGGAKNIQYF. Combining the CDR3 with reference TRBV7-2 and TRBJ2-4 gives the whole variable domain GAGVSQSPSNKVTEKGKDVELRCDPISGHTALYWYRQSLGQGLEFLIYFQGNSAPDKSGLPSDRFSAERTGGSVSTLTIQRTQQEDSAVYLCASTYGPGLAGGAKNIQYFGAGTRLSVL.

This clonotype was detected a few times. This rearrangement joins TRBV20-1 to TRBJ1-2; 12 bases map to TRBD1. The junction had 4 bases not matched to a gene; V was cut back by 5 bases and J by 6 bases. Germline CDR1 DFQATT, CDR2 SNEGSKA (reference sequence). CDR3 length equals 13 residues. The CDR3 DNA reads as TGCAGTGCTGGGGACAGGGGGCTTAATGGCTACACCTTC. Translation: CSAGDRGLNGYTF.

This CDR3 is CASSLTGSTNYGYTF. CDR3 nucleotide sequence: TGTGCCAGCAGTTTGACAGGCTCTACTAACTATGGCTACACCTTC. The genes are TRBV12-3 or TRBV12-4 and TRBJ1-2, with a weak D call TRBD1 (6 bases). Deletions cut 3 bases from V and 0 bases from J, with 11 bases between. This CDR3 is built from 15 residues.

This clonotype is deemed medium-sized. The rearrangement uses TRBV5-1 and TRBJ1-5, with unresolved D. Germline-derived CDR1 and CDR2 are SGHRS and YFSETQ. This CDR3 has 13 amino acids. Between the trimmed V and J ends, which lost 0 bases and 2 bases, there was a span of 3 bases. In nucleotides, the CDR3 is TGCGCCAGCAGCTTGGACGGCAATCAGCCCCAGCATTTT. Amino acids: CASSLDGNQPQHF.